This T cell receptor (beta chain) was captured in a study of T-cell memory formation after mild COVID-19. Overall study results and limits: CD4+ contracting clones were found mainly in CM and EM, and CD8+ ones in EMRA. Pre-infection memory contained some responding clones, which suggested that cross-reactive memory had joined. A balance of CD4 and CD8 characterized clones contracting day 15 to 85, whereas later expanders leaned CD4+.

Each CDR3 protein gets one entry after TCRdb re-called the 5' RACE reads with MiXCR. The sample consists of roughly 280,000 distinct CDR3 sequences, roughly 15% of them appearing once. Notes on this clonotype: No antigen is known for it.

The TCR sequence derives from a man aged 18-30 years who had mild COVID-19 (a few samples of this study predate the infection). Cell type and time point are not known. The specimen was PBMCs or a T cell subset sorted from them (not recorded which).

DNA of the CDR3: TGTGCCAGTGTATATGGGACGCGTGCTTTCTTT. Protein sequence: CASVYGTRAFF. The chain links TRBV3-1 to TRBJ1-1, with D possibly matching TRBD1 (5 bases). This CDR3 is built from 11 residues. The V and J ends lost 9 bases and 11 bases respectively, with 16 bases between them. In germline, CDR1 is LGHDT, CDR2 YNNKEL (reference sequence).